This T cell receptor beta chain came from a study of control samples from healthy donors and cancer patients. Germline V CDR1 and CDR2: SQVTM, ANQGSEA. The CDR3 totals 10 residues. Assay used: immunoSEQ multiplex PCR; TCRdb lists only in-frame clones, some missing. The table lists tens of thousands of clones, over 75% of them singletons. A few counts support this clone. One end of the junction is discordant with germline, which a read error may explain. The sequence derives from a woman aged 18-30 years in good health. The chain couples TRBV29-1 to TRBJ1-1; D unclear. The specimen was blood. The CDR3, as DNA: TGCAGCGTTGTTGGCCGAATTACGGCATTT. Translating it yields CSVVGRITAF.